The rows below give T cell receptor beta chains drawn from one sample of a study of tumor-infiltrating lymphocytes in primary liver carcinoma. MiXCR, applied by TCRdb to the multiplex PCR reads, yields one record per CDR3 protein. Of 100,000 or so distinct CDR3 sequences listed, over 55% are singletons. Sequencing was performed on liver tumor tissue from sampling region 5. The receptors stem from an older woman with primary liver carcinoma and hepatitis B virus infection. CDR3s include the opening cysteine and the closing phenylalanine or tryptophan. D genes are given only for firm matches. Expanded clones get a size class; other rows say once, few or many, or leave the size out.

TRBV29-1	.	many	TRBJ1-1	TGCAGCTTTCAACGTGATATGTGGACTGAAGCTTTCTTT	CSFQRDMWTEAFF
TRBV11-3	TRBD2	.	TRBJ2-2	TGTACCAGCAGCCTCCGGACTAGCGGGGCGGACACCGCGGAGCTGTTTTTT	CTSSLRTSGADTAELFF
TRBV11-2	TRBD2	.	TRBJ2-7	TGTGCCAGCAACTACAACCAGCCGGGACTAGCTGGCGGGGAGCGGTACTTC	CASNYNQPGLAGGERYF
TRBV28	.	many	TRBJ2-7	TGTGCCAGCAGTGATACGGGAGAGAACTACGAGCAGTACTTC	CASSDTGENYEQYF
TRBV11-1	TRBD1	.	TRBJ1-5	TGTGCCAGCAGTTCGGGACAGGGGAATCAGCCCCATCATTTT	CASSSGQGNQPHHF
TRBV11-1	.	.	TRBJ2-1	TGTGCCGGCAACTTCGGCACTGATAATGAGCAGTTCTTC	CAGNFGTDNEQFF
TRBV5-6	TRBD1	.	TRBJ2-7	TGTGCCAGCAGCTTGGCCTATGGGACAGGGGCTGAGTACTTC	CASSLAYGTGAEYF
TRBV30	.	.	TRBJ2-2	TGTGCCTGGAGTGCAGGAATCACCTCCGGGGAGCTGTTTTTT	CAWSAGITSGELFF
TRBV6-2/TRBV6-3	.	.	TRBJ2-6	TGTGTCAGCAGTGGACAAGGTAGGGCCAACGTCCTGACTTTC	CVSSGQGRANVLTF
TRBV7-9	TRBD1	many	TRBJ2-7	TGTGCCAGCAGCCCAGTGGGGACCAACCTAGGGACAGGGCGTTCCTACGAGCAGTACTTC	CASSPVGTNLGTGRSYEQYF
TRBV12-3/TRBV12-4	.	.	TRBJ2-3	TGTGCCTGCAGTTTCTCCGGAGGCACAGATACGCCGTATTTT	CACSFSGGTDTPYF
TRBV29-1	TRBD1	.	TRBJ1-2	TGCAGCCTTGGGACAGGGGCTAATTATGGCTACACCTTC	CSLGTGANYGYTF
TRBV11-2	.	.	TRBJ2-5	TGCGCCATCAGCCACCTAGGGGAGACCCAGTACTTC	CAISHLGETQYF
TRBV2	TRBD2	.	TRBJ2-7	TGTGCCAGCAGCGGGACTAGCGCCGCCTACGAGCAGTACTTC	CASSGTSAAYEQYF
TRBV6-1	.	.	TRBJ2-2	TGTGCCAGCGGTGACCCAGGGGACAAAGCCCGGGAGCTGTTTTTT	CASGDPGDKARELFF
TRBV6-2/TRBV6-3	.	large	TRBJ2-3	TGTGCCAGCAGTTACTCTAGCACAGATACGCAGTATTTT	CASSYSSTDTQYF
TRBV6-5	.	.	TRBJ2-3	TGTGCCAGCAGTTACTCGAAGGGCAGGAGGAGAGATACACGGTATTTT	CASSYSKGRRRDTRYF
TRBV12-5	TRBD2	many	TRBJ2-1	TGTGCTAGTGGTTTGGCAAACGGACTAGCGGGTAACTCCTACAATGAGCAGTTCTTC	CASGLANGLAGNSYNEQFF
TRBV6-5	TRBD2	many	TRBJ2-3	TGTGCCAGCAGGGCTAGCGGGAGGACAGATACGCAGTATTTT	CASRASGRTDTQYF
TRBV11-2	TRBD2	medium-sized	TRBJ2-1	TGTGCCAGCAGCTTAGAAGGCGGGAGACGGTGGAATGAGCAGTTCTTC	CASSLEGGRRWNEQFF
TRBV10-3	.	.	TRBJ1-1	TGTGCCACTCGACAGGATATGAACACTGAAGCTTTCTTT	CATRQDMNTEAFF
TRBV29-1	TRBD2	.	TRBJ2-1	TGCAGCGTCCACCCAGCTAGCGGGACGTACCGAAAAAGTGCGCAGTTCTTC	CSVHPASGTYRKSAQFF
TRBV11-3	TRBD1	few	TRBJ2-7	TGTGCCAGTAGCCCCGGAACAGGGGGCAACTACAAGCAGTACTTC	CASSPGTGGNYKQYF
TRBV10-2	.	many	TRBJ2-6	TGCGCCAGCAGGATGACCTCTGGGGCCAACGTCCTGACTTTC	CASRMTSGANVLTF
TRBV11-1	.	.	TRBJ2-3	TGTGCCAGCAGACCGTTCGGTGAAACGCAGTATTTT	CASRPFGETQYF
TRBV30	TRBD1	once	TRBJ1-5	TGTGCCTGGGGACTTACAGGGGCATATCAGCCCCAGCATTTT	CAWGLTGAYQPQHF
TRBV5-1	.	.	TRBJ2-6	TGCACCAGCATGGGTCAAACCTCTGGGGCCAACGTCCTGACTTTC	CTSMGQTSGANVLTF
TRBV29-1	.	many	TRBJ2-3	TGCAGCGCGTTACGATGGGCCCTTGGGACAGATACGCAGTATTTT	CSALRWALGTDTQYF